This T cell receptor (beta chain) was found in a study of T cells in Graves' hyperthyroidism and ophthalmopathy. Study-wide results and limits: Within blood appeared most thyroid clonotypes that had expanded above 0.001.

V dropped 5 bases and J dropped 4; count of bases not matched to a gene: 7. The CDR3 contains 14 residues. The germline gives CDR1 LNHDA, CDR2 SQIVND (reference sequence). Hyperthyroidism of Graves' type that showed no ophthalmopathy progression within 18 months was stable. The study enrolled patients aged 18 to 65 with newly diagnosed hyperthyroidism of under 2 months' duration. PBMCs were sourced from approximately 9 ml fresh peripheral blood. It was RNA transcripts that yielded the amplified TCR beta CDR3 regions. Using the HTBI primer set, a first-round RT-PCR was run on the TCR CDR3. From the multiplex PCR reads, TCRdb called clonotypes with MiXCR, one entry per CDR3 protein. The sample shows about 350,000 distinct CDR3 sequences, approximately 15% of them seen only once. This clonotype has more than one count but fewer than ten. Antigen: not known.

The sequenced sample was blood. The J gene is TRBJ1-2, the V gene TRBV19; 7 bases align to TRBD1. The receptor was isolated from a woman aged 25 to 39 with Graves' hyperthyroidism. The CDR3, as DNA: TGTGCCAGTAGTTTACAGGGGATTGGCTATGGCTACACCTTC. It translates to CASSLQGIGYGYTF. Variable domain in full (rest from reference TRBV19 and TRBJ1-2): DGGITQSPKYLFRKEGQNVTLSCEQNLNHDAMYWYRQDPGQGLRLIYYSQIVNDFQKGDIAEGYSVSREKKESFPLTVTSAQKNPTAFYLCASSLQGIGYGYTFGSGTRLTVV.